This T cell receptor (beta chain) was recovered during a study of T cell repertoires in cytomegalovirus infection (dated by TCRdb to the late 2010s). With regard to the full study: Donor HLA type was relevant to the analysis, because carriage of CMV infection together with the matching HLA type was indicated by public TCR beta signatures. Paper-wide results and their limitations: The ex vivo response was dominated by HLA-C-restricted CMV-specific TCR beta clonotypes, which also provided the single most frequent clonotype in two of eight donors. In both this cohort and an independent roughly 350-donor cohort, the cumulative frequency of public TCR beta family members distinguished carriers of CMV infection plus the relevant HLA type.

Inclusive of the bounding cysteine and phenylalanine, the CDR3 is 16 residues long. CDR3 DNA only is kept here, 48 bases in frame from base 1. Trimmed from V: 3 bases; trimmed from J: 5 bases; junction bases lacking a gene match: 7. Looking up the germline V gene (reference sequence) yields CDR1 SEHNR and CDR2 FQNEAQ. The sequencer was an Illumina HiSeq 1500. TCRdb trimmed public reads at Q25 via fastp, called clones via MiXCR and kept in-frame beta chains. Every distinct CDR3 protein forms one entry, paired with its most common genes and DNA. In this sample the table shows about 680,000 distinct CDR3 sequences, roughly 26% of which occur a single time. The ten largest clones add up to less than 10% of the sample. For this clonotype: There is no known antigen for this receptor. No base qualities exist here, and no much larger clone lies one base off it.

Sample: CD8+ T cells from PBMCs. This TCR came from a human donor in good health (CMV status not recorded). Some clones in this sample may be carry-over from other donors' samples. The rearrangement joined TRBV7-9 to TRBJ2-2; the junction holds 9 bases that match TRBD2. Here is the DNA: TGTGCCAGCAGCTTCCCCGGGACTAGCCGGACCGGGGAGCTGTTTTTT. Translated, this gives CASSFPGTSRTGELFF.